Given below is one TCR beta chain in context. This record comes from a study of T cells expressing NK-cell markers. Each CDR3 protein gets one entry in TCRdb, which reprocessed the 5' RACE reads and gives no DNA. This specimen shows about 440,000 distinct CDR3 sequences; the ten leading clones hold roughly 8%. The CDR3 has 15 residues. Material for sequencing was blood T cells: a sorted CD56 or NKG2C T cell subset, CD4+ or CD8+ T cells, or bulk PBMC T cells (not recorded which). The chain combines TRBV12-3 or TRBV12-4 with TRBJ1-5; the D call of TRBD1 rests on TCRdb alone, since no DNA is present to check it. This TCR came from a woman between 18 and 75 years old in good health. CDR3 residues: CASRDSGVGNQPQHF.